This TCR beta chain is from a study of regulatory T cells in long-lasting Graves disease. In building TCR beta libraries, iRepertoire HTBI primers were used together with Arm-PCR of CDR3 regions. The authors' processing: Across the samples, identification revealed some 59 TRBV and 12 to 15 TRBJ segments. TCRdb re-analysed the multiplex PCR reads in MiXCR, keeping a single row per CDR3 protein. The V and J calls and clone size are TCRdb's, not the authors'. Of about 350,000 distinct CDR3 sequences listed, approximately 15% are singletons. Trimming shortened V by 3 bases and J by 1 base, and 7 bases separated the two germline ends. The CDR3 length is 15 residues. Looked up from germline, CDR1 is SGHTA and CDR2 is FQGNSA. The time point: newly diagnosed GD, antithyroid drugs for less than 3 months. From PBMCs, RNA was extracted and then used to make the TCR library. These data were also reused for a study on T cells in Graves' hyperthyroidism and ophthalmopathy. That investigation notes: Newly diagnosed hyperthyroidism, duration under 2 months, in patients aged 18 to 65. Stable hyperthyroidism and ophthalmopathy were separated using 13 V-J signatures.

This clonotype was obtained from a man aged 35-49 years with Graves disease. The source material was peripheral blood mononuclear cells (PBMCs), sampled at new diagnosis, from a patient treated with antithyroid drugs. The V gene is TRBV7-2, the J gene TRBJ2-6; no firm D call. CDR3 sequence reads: CASSFWVSGANVLTF. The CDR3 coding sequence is TGTGCCAGCAGCTTTTGGGTTTCTGGGGCCAACGTCCTGACTTTC.